The 25 T cell receptor beta chains below all came from one sample that was sequenced in a study of response to subunit inactivated influenza vaccine. TCRdb re-called the RT-PCR reads with MiXCR, one entry per CDR3 protein. This sample has fewer than 700,000 distinct CDR3 sequences, with 10% to 15% found just once. Source: PBMCs from blood, taken 45 days after vaccination. The receptors shown here come from a man over 45 who received an inactivated influenza vaccine.

In nucleotides, the CDR3 is TGTGCCAGCAGCTTGGTTACGCTACGAACTGGGGCCAACGTCCTGACTTTC. This encodes CASSLVTLRTGANVLTF. V usage is TRBV7-9 and J usage is TRBJ2-6; D unclear. This CDR3 has 17 amino acids. The germline V gene has CDR1 SEHNR and CDR2 FQNEAQ (reference sequence). Trimming removed 3 bases at V and 2 bases at J, with 14 bases between. The variable domain in full, completed from reference TRBV7-9 and TRBJ2-6, reads DTGVSQNPRHKITKRGQNVTFRCDPISEHNRLYWYRQTLGQGPEFLTYFQNEAQLEKSRLLSDRFSAERPKGSFSTLEIQRTEQGDSAMYLCASSLVTLRTGANVLTFGAGSRLTVL.

Many counts were recorded for this clonotype. The chain links TRBV30 to TRBJ2-5; 7 bases are a match to TRBD1. The CDR3 spans 20 residues. Trimming removed 3 bases from V and 0 bases from J; junction bases left unmatched: 22. CDR1 is GTSNPN and CDR2 is SVGIG in the germline V gene (reference sequence). The CDR3 region has the DNA TGTGCCTGGAGAGGAGGCGTCCATAGAAGGGACAGTGCGGACCAAGAGACCCAGTACTTC. This codes for CAWRGGVHRRDSADQETQYF.

This clonotype was observed a handful of times. The J gene is TRBJ2-5, the V gene TRBV7-9; 8 bases are a match to TRBD1. Germline-derived CDR1 and CDR2 are SEHNR and FQNEAQ (reference sequence). With 4 bases clipped from V and 8 bases from J, the junction kept 9 bases outside the gene matches. The length of the CDR3 is 14 residues. The CDR3 spells CASSSPGGSGTQYF. The CDR3 region has the DNA TGTGCCAGCAGCTCCCCAGGGGGCTCGGGAACCCAGTACTTC.

This chain links TRBV6-6 with TRBJ1-2; D is uncertain. The germline gives CDR1 MNHNY, CDR2 SVGAGI (reference sequence). V was pared by 6 bases and J by 8 bases, with 16 bases between. The CDR3 totals 13 residues. The CDR3 nucleotides are TGTGCCAGCAGCAGACAAGGGCGGGAGGGCTACACCTTC. Its protein is CASSRQGREGYTF.

This sequence joins TRBV12-3 or TRBV12-4 and TRBJ2-7, with D possibly matching TRBD1 (6 bases). CDR3 length: 15 residues. Deletions cut 7 bases from V and 3 bases from J, with 19 bases between. CDR3 DNA: TGTGCCAGCACCCTAAGCGTGACAGGCGGCTACGAGCAGTACTTC. Its translation: CASTLSVTGGYEQYF.

V and J are TRBV7-9 and TRBJ2-1; TRBD2 matches 12 bases. The CDR3 contains 17 residues. The V gene end was trimmed by 2 bases and the J gene end by 0 bases; junction bases not matched to a gene: 2. Germline CDR1 SEHNR, CDR2 FQNEAQ (reference sequence). The CDR3 DNA is TGTGCCAGCAGCTTACCGACTAGCGGGAGCTCCTACAATGAGCAGTTCTTC. This translates into CASSLPTSGSSYNEQFF.

The chain is built from TRBV10-3 and TRBJ1-5; D unclear. There are 13 residues in the CDR3. The V gene's germline CDR1 is ENHRY and CDR2 SYGVKD. V was trimmed by 2 bases and J by 7 bases, leaving 9 bases between them. The CDR3 nucleotides are TGTGCCATCAGTGAGCAAGGGAAACAGCCCCAGCATTTT. Protein sequence: CAISEQGKQPQHF.

This chain joins TRBV29-1 and TRBJ1-2; D call uncertain. With 1 base removed from V and 13 bases from J, the gap between germline ends came to 10 bases. This CDR3 comprises 10 residues. Looked up from germline, CDR1 is SQVTM and CDR2 is ANQGSEA. The CDR3 nucleotides read TGCAGCGTTGAAGCGCAGAACCTCACCTTC. The encoded protein is CSVEAQNLTF.

This clonotype was detected many times. The V gene is TRBV4-2, the J gene TRBJ2-7, with TRBD1 matching over 8 bases. The CDR3 contains 14 residues. The V gene's germline CDR1 is LGHNA and CDR2 YNFKEQ. Unmatched junction bases numbered 8, after V lost 5 bases and J lost 5 bases. CDR3 DNA: TGTGCCAGCAGCTTACCGACAGGGGCGAACGAGCAGTACTTC. This sequence encodes CASSLPTGANEQYF.

This clonotype was observed a few times. V usage is TRBV20-1 and J usage is TRBJ2-7; D is possibly TRBD1 or TRBD2 (6 bases each). Germline-derived CDR1 and CDR2 are DFQATT and SNEGSKA (reference sequence). Trimming stripped 6 bases from V and 3 bases from J, with 18 bases between. This CDR3 spans 14 amino acids. This CDR3 is CSAGEAGAYYEQYF. The CDR3 nucleotides are TGCAGTGCGGGGGAGGCAGGGGCCTACTACGAGCAGTACTTC.

This clonotype has a handful of counts. This chain joins TRBV6-1 and TRBJ2-1, with TRBD2 matching over 8 bases. The V gene's germline CDR1 is MNHNS and CDR2 SASEGT. Trimming at V came to 7 bases and at J to 1 base, leaving 15 bases not matched to a gene. This CDR3 is built from 18 residues. As DNA, the CDR3 is TGTGCCAGCATCCCGGGACTAGGCCCTCCCAGTTCCTACAATGAGCAGTTCTTC. Translated, it gives CASIPGLGPPSSYNEQFF.

The chain recombines TRBV2 with TRBJ2-3, with 9 bases lining up with TRBD1. The ends lost 5 bases at V and 8 bases at J; junction bases unmatched: 5. Germline assignment: CDR1 SNHLY and CDR2 FYNNEI. The CDR3 has 13 amino acids. CDR3 in DNA: TGTGCCAGCAGTCTACAGGGGGCGAGTACGCAGTATTTT. This codes for CASSLQGASTQYF.

A few counts support this clonotype. The chain couples TRBV7-9 to TRBJ1-5; D is uncertain. Germline CDR1 SEHNR, CDR2 FQNEAQ (reference sequence). The CDR3 is 10 amino acids. Trimming stripped 7 bases from V and 9 bases from J, with 7 bases between. The CDR3 DNA reads as TGTGCCAGCACCCCCAGGCCCCAGCATTTT. Its protein is CASTPRPQHF.

This sequence joins TRBV20-1 and TRBJ1-1; D may be TRBD1 (6 bases). Per the germline V gene, CDR1 is DFQATT and CDR2 is SNEGSKA (reference sequence). Trimming took 3 bases from V and 7 from J, leaving 12 bases between them. CDR3 length: 12 residues. The CDR3 here is CSASPGQNEAFF. The CDR3 DNA is TGCAGTGCTAGCCCCGGACAGAATGAAGCTTTCTTT.

This clonotype has just a few counts. The chain recombines TRBV7-2 with TRBJ2-1, with TRBD1 identical over 9 bases. This CDR3 has 16 amino acids. Germline values: CDR1 SGHTA, CDR2 FQGNSA. With V trimmed by 4 bases and J by 6 bases, 10 bases remained unmatched. CDR3 residues: CASSSSRDRVGNEQFF. The CDR3 DNA reads TGTGCCAGCAGCTCGTCCCGGGACAGGGTTGGCAATGAGCAGTTCTTC.

The rearrangement links TRBV7-2 to TRBJ2-3, with D possibly matching TRBD2 (5 bases). Trimming took off 5 bases at V and 3 bases at J, with 18 bases between the two ends. Germline V CDR1 and CDR2: SGHTA, FQGNSA. The CDR3 runs 16 residues. CDR3 DNA: TGTGCCAGCAGCGACAAAGCGCGGGTGTGGACAGATACGCAGTATTTT. Translation: CASSDKARVWTDTQYF.

This clonotype was counted between two and nine times. The rearrangement uses TRBV12-3 or TRBV12-4 and TRBJ1-1; D is possibly TRBD1 (6 bases). The CDR3 consists of 15 residues. Deletions cut 2 bases from V and 5 bases from J, with 15 bases between. CDR3 sequence: CASSLKAGAWTEAFF. The CDR3 DNA reads TGTGCCAGCAGTTTAAAGGCAGGGGCTTGGACTGAAGCTTTCTTT.

This clonotype was picked up one time. This chain joins TRBV11-2 and TRBJ2-5, with 7 bases aligning to TRBD2. Trimming at V came to 5 bases and at J to 2 bases, leaving 8 bases not matched to a gene. The CDR3 is made up of 15 amino acids. Germline CDR1 is SGHAT and CDR2 is FQNNGV. CDR3: CASSPGLGGQETQYF. CDR3 sequence (DNA): TGTGCCAGCAGCCCCGGTTTGGGGGGGCAAGAGACCCAGTACTTC.

This clonotype was seen at least ten times. The chain uses TRBV12-3 or TRBV12-4 and TRBJ1-5; D perhaps matches TRBD1 (6 bases). Trimming took off 0 bases at V and 5 bases at J, with 11 bases between the two ends. The CDR3 spans 15 residues. Written as DNA, the CDR3 is TGTGCCAGCAGTTTAGCCGATCGGGGGCATCAGCCCCAGCATTTT. This codes for CASSLADRGHQPQHF.

This sequence joins TRBV7-8 and TRBJ2-5; 9 nucleotides agree with TRBD2. Losses at the gene ends were 1 base for V and 5 bases for J; bases not matched to a gene: 5. This CDR3 comprises 15 residues. In germline, CDR1 is SGHVS, CDR2 FQNEAQ. The chain's CDR3 is CASSLEASGVETQYF. CDR3 nucleotide sequence: TGTGCCAGCAGCTTAGAGGCTAGCGGGGTGGAGACCCAGTACTTC.

The J gene is TRBJ2-2, the V gene TRBV7-2; 9 bases match TRBD2. With V trimmed by 1 base and J by 4 bases, 4 bases remained unmatched. CDR3 length: 16 amino acids. Germline lookup yields CDR1 SGHTA and CDR2 FQGNSA. The CDR3, as DNA: TGTGCCAGCAGCTTAGTAGCGGGGGCCCGCACCGGGGAGCTGTTTTTT. Its protein is CASSLVAGARTGELFF.

This clonotype was seen only a few times. The chain is built from TRBV20-1 and TRBJ2-3, with D possibly TRBD2 on 6 matching bases. The CDR3 has 14 residues. Trimming left V 5 bases short and J 0 bases short, with 12 bases between. The germline gives CDR1 DFQATT, CDR2 SNEGSKA (reference sequence). This chain's CDR3 is CSAPLGGSTDTQYF. The CDR3 DNA sequence: TGCAGTGCTCCCTTGGGGGGTAGCACAGATACGCAGTATTTT.

CDR3 sequence: CSASRVPGKINEQYF. CDR3 sequence (DNA): TGCAGTGCTTCAAGGGTCCCCGGGAAAATCAACGAGCAGTACTTC. The chain is built from TRBV20-1 and TRBJ2-7, with D maybe TRBD2 (5 bases). Germline V lookup: CDR1 DFQATT, CDR2 SNEGSKA (reference sequence). V gave up 5 bases and J gave up 5 bases, with 22 bases separating them. This CDR3 has 15 residues.

In its sample, this clonotype was seen many times. The chain has TRBV12-3 or TRBV12-4 and TRBJ2-1, with 9 bases that match TRBD2. The CDR3 covers 14 residues. The trim removed 4 bases at V and 10 bases at J, leaving 8 bases unmatched. The chain's CDR3 is CASSSLAGSGEQFF. The CDR3 DNA is TGTGCCAGCAGTTCGCTAGCGGGAAGCGGGGAGCAGTTCTTC.

The gene calls are TRBV7-9 and TRBJ1-2; no clear D. Germline CDR1 and CDR2: SEHNR and FQNEAQ (reference sequence). V gave up 2 bases and J gave up 4 bases, with 8 bases separating them. The CDR3 is 13 residues long. The CDR3 loop is CASSLLDIYGYTF. CDR3 bases: TGTGCCAGCAGCTTATTAGACATCTATGGCTACACCTTC.